What follows are 9 T cell receptor beta chains derived from one specimen sequenced in a study of blood T cell repertoires in COVID-19. Method: immunoSEQ multiplex PCR; TCRdb's copy keeps in-frame clones and lacks some. Of some 130,000 clones detected, roughly two thirds appear once; the ten largest clones hold around 1.8%. Material: peripheral blood. The receptor set was obtained from a woman in her seventies with acute or convalescent COVID-19.

The chain combines TRBV5-5 with TRBJ2-5; D ambiguous. Germline CDR1 reads SGHKS; CDR2 reads YYEKEE (reference sequence). The CDR3 is 14 residues long. Trimming left V 0 bases short and J 0 bases short, with 6 bases between. This chain's CDR3 is CASSLALYQETQYF. As DNA, the CDR3 is TGTGCCAGCAGCTTGGCCCTGTACCAAGAGACCCAGTACTTC. Using reference TRBV5-5 and TRBJ2-5 for the parts outside the CDR3, the full variable domain is DAGVTQSPTHLIKTRGQQVTLRCSPISGHKSVSWYQQVLGQGPQFIFQYYEKEERGRGNFPDRFSARQFPNYSSELNVNALLLGDSALYLCASSLALYQETQYFGPGTRLLVL.

This clone was observed a few times. This sequence joins TRBV15 and TRBJ1-5, with 9 bases aligning to TRBD1. This CDR3 is built from 18 residues. Germline CDR1 and CDR2: LNHNV and YYDKDF (reference sequence). The ends lost 0 bases at V and 2 bases at J; junction bases unmatched: 8. The CDR3 here is CATSRDIGRTGGNQPQHF. For the CDR3, the DNA is TGTGCCACCAGCAGAGATATCGGCCGGACAGGGGGCAATCAGCCCCAGCATTTT.

The chain uses TRBV3-1 (or the pseudogene TRBV3-2) and TRBJ1-6; D remains ambiguous. The CDR3 extends over 15 amino acids. Trimming removed 4 bases from V and 7 bases from J, with 14 bases in between. CDR1 and CDR2 from the germline V gene are LGHDT and YNNKEL (reference sequence). The DNA of the CDR3 is TGTGCCAGCAGCCCTAGCGGAAGGCGGAATTCACCCCTCCACTTT. Its translation is CASSPSGRRNSPLHF.

The chain has TRBV19 and TRBJ1-4; no clear D. The CDR3 totals 14 residues. Trimming took off 2 bases at V and 0 bases at J, with 4 bases between the two ends. Germline V gene sequence: CDR1 LNHDA, CDR2 SQIVND (reference sequence). CDR3 in DNA: TGTGCCAGTAGTATAACGGCAACTAATGAAAAACTGTTTTTT. Protein product: CASSITATNEKLFF.

The chain couples TRBV9 to TRBJ2-3, with D tentatively TRBD1 (6 bases). Trimming shortened V by 0 bases and J by 3 bases, and 14 bases separated the two germline ends. The CDR3 covers 16 residues. The germline V gene encodes CDR1 SGDLS and CDR2 YYNGEE. This chain's CDR3 is CASSVVGGSGTDTQYF. DNA for the CDR3: TGTGCCAGCAGCGTAGTTGGGGGCTCTGGTACAGATACGCAGTATTTT.

The chain employs TRBV28 and TRBJ2-5; 9 positions agree with TRBD1. Germline V CDR1 and CDR2: MDHEN, SYDVKM. The CDR3 totals 13 residues. V was pared by 7 bases and J by 5 bases, with 5 bases of the junction left unmatched. The CDR3 nucleotides read TGTGCCAGCACCCTAGACAGGGGGGAGACCCAGTACTTC. Its protein is CASTLDRGETQYF.

The chain has TRBV11-2 and TRBJ1-1; TRBD1 agrees at 12 bases. J was trimmed by 5 bases and V by 5 bases; bases with no gene match: 9. Germline-derived CDR1 and CDR2 are SGHAT and FQNNGV. This CDR3 comprises 16 residues. The CDR3, as DNA: TGTGCCAGCAGCCCTCGGGACAGGGGGCGACAGACTGAAGCTTTCTTT. Protein product: CASSPRDRGRQTEAFF.

The chain employs TRBV7-2 and TRBJ2-7, with D possibly TRBD2 on 5 matching bases. Germline-derived CDR1 and CDR2 are SGHTA and FQGNSA. Trimming took 5 bases from V and 4 from J, leaving 15 bases between them. The CDR3 runs 14 residues. In DNA, the CDR3 is TGTGCCAGCAGCCGGGATCCTTCGACTTACGAGCAGTACTTC. Its protein is CASSRDPSTYEQYF.

V is TRBV7-9 and J is TRBJ2-3; 7 bases are shared with TRBD2. This CDR3 region has 17 residues. Trimming cost V 6 bases and J 6 bases; bases outside gene matches: 18. Germline V gene lookup returns CDR1 SEHNR and CDR2 FQNEAQ (reference sequence). The CDR3 region has the DNA TGTGCCAGCAGTTTGCGCCTACGGGCGGGAGTAGGTGATACGCAGTATTTT. Translated, it gives CASSLRLRAGVGDTQYF.